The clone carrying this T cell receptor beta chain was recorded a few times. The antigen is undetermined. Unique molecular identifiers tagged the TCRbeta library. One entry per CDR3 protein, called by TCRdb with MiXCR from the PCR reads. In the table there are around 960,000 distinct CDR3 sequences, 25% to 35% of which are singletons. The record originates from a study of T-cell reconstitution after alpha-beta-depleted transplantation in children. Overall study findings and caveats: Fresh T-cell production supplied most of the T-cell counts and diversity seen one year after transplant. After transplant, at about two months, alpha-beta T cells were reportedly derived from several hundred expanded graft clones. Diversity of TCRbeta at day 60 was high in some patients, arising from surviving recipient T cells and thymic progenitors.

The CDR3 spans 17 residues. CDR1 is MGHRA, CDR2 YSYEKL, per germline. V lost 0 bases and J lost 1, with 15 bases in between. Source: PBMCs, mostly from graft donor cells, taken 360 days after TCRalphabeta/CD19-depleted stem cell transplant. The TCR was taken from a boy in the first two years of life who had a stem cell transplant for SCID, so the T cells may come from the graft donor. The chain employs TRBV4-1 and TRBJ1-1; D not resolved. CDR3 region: CASSQDPPGYSNTEAFF. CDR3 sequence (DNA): TGCGCCAGCAGCCAAGACCCCCCGGGATACTCGAACACTGAAGCTTTCTTT.